The rows below give T cell receptor beta chains drawn from one sample of a study of regulatory T cells in long-lasting Graves disease. Each CDR3 protein is one row after TCRdb ran MiXCR on the multiplex PCR reads. The repertoire includes about 620,000 distinct CDR3 sequences, approximately 15% of them detected once, and 15% to 20% sits in the top ten. This sample was shared with a second study, whose subject was T cells in Graves' hyperthyroidism and ophthalmopathy.

Material: peripheral blood mononuclear cells (PBMCs), obtained at new diagnosis, from a patient treated with antithyroid drugs. The receptors here all came from a woman aged 25 to 39 with Graves disease. CDR3s include the opening cysteine and the closing phenylalanine or tryptophan. The order of the fields is D gene, clone size, J gene, V gene, CDR3 protein, CDR3 DNA. The D gene is left open where the match is weak. The size of a clone is reported for some rows only, either as once, few or many, or as a class for expanded clones.

d_call: TRBD2; clone_size: many; j_call: TRBJ2-3; v_call: TRBV2; cdr3_aa: CASSALAAPDTQYF; cdr3_nt: TGTGCCAGCAGTGCTCTAGCGGCCCCAGATACGCAGTATTTT
d_call: -; clone_size: many; j_call: TRBJ1-5; v_call: TRBV24-1; cdr3_aa: CATSDSSQGVEPQHF; cdr3_nt: TGTGCCACCAGTGATTCGTCCCAGGGAGTTGAGCCCCAGCATTTT
d_call: TRBD1; clone_size: -; j_call: TRBJ1-5; v_call: TRBV30; cdr3_aa: CAWKKRTGTYQPQHF; cdr3_nt: TGTGCCTGGAAAAAGAGGACAGGGACTTATCAGCCCCAGCATTTT
d_call: -; clone_size: -; j_call: TRBJ2-2; v_call: TRBV20-1; cdr3_aa: CSASRGEWASPGELFF; cdr3_nt: TGCAGTGCTAGTCGAGGCGAGTGGGCCAGTCCCGGGGAGCTGTTTTTT
d_call: -; clone_size: few; j_call: TRBJ1-1; v_call: TRBV5-5; cdr3_aa: CASRATGTTEAFF; cdr3_nt: TGTGCCAGCAGGGCTACAGGGACCACTGAAGCTTTCTTT
d_call: TRBD2; clone_size: many; j_call: TRBJ2-2; v_call: TRBV28; cdr3_aa: CASSSRGGTGELFF; cdr3_nt: TGTGCCAGCAGTTCACGGGGGGGAACCGGGGAGCTGTTTTTT
d_call: TRBD1; clone_size: many; j_call: TRBJ1-1; v_call: TRBV12-3/TRBV12-4; cdr3_aa: CASSPDRGRGTEAFF; cdr3_nt: TGTGCCAGCAGTCCCGACAGGGGGCGAGGGACTGAAGCTTTCTTT
d_call: TRBD2; clone_size: few; j_call: TRBJ2-5; v_call: TRBV7-2; cdr3_aa: CASTSGGPPSAGTQYF; cdr3_nt: TGTGCCAGTACCTCGGGGGGACCCCCGTCAGCAGGGACCCAGTACTTC
d_call: -; clone_size: many; j_call: TRBJ1-1; v_call: TRBV6-1; cdr3_aa: CASSLPGRAFF; cdr3_nt: TGTGCCAGCAGCCTCCCGGGCCGAGCTTTCTTT
d_call: TRBD2; clone_size: many; j_call: TRBJ2-1; v_call: TRBV7-2; cdr3_aa: CASSHSGKGDEQFF; cdr3_nt: TGTGCCAGCAGCCATAGCGGGAAAGGAGATGAGCAGTTCTTC
d_call: -; clone_size: many; j_call: TRBJ2-7; v_call: TRBV5-1; cdr3_aa: CASSLGPAGEQYF; cdr3_nt: TGCGCCAGCAGCTTGGGGCCGGCGGGCGAGCAGTACTTC
d_call: TRBD1; clone_size: many; j_call: TRBJ2-5; v_call: TRBV28; cdr3_aa: CASRPAGTGGLGETQYF; cdr3_nt: TGTGCCAGCAGGCCCGCCGGGACAGGGGGCCTCGGGGAGACCCAGTACTTC
d_call: -; clone_size: many; j_call: TRBJ2-1; v_call: TRBV6-5; cdr3_aa: CASSYRLGVDSYNEQFF; cdr3_nt: TGTGCCAGCAGTTACCGCCTCGGGGTGGACTCCTACAATGAGCAGTTCTTC
d_call: -; clone_size: many; j_call: TRBJ1-1; v_call: TRBV28; cdr3_aa: CASSPLREGNEAFF; cdr3_nt: TGTGCCAGCAGTCCCCTCAGGGAGGGGAATGAAGCTTTCTTT
d_call: -; clone_size: many; j_call: TRBJ1-6; v_call: TRBV27; cdr3_aa: CASSFFDGGSSYNSPLHF; cdr3_nt: TGTGCCAGCAGTTTTTTCGATGGGGGGAGCTCCTATAATTCACCCCTCCACTTT
d_call: -; clone_size: many; j_call: TRBJ2-7; v_call: TRBV27; cdr3_aa: CASSLAAASYEQYF; cdr3_nt: TGTGCCAGCAGTTTAGCGGCAGCTTCCTACGAGCAGTACTTC
d_call: -; clone_size: -; j_call: TRBJ2-5; v_call: TRBV10-3; cdr3_aa: CAISRDLSETQYF; cdr3_nt: TGTGCCATCAGCCGGGACTTATCAGAGACCCAGTACTTC
d_call: -; clone_size: -; j_call: TRBJ1-4; v_call: TRBV7-9; cdr3_aa: CASSFRERYEKLFF; cdr3_nt: TGTGCCAGCAGCTTCAGGGAACGTTATGAAAAACTGTTTTTT
d_call: TRBD2; clone_size: -; j_call: TRBJ2-1; v_call: TRBV20-1; cdr3_aa: CSIRVTSGTYNEQFF; cdr3_nt: TGCAGTATTCGGGTTACTAGCGGAACCTACAATGAGCAGTTCTTC
d_call: TRBD1; clone_size: many; j_call: TRBJ1-5; v_call: TRBV6-1; cdr3_aa: CASSEGTGSNQPQHF; cdr3_nt: TGTGCCAGCAGTGAGGGGACAGGTAGCAATCAGCCCCAGCATTTT
d_call: -; clone_size: many; j_call: TRBJ1-2; v_call: TRBV7-8; cdr3_aa: CASSTDGGYGYTF; cdr3_nt: TGTGCCAGCAGCACCGACGGAGGGTATGGCTACACCTTC
d_call: -; clone_size: few; j_call: TRBJ2-7; v_call: TRBV11-2; cdr3_aa: CASSLLVSYEQYF; cdr3_nt: TGTGCCAGCAGCTTACTAGTTAGTTACGAGCAGTACTTC
d_call: TRBD1; clone_size: -; j_call: TRBJ1-2; v_call: TRBV20-1; cdr3_aa: CSATGDRDGYTF; cdr3_nt: TGCAGTGCCACCGGGGACAGGGACGGCTACACCTTC
d_call: -; clone_size: many; j_call: TRBJ1-5; v_call: TRBV7-2; cdr3_aa: CASAGQINQPQHF; cdr3_nt: TGTGCCAGTGCGGGACAAATCAATCAGCCCCAGCATTTT
d_call: TRBD1; clone_size: many; j_call: TRBJ2-7; v_call: TRBV20-1; cdr3_aa: CSARTDPVSRDRGDEQYF; cdr3_nt: TGCAGTGCTAGAACGGACCCGGTCTCTCGGGACAGGGGTGACGAGCAGTACTTC
d_call: -; clone_size: many; j_call: TRBJ2-2; v_call: TRBV12-3/TRBV12-4; cdr3_aa: CASRRTVTGELFF; cdr3_nt: TGTGCCAGCAGGAGGACAGTAACCGGGGAGCTGTTTTTT
d_call: TRBD1; clone_size: -; j_call: TRBJ2-5; v_call: TRBV7-8; cdr3_aa: CASSPGGFLMETQYF; cdr3_nt: TGTGCCAGCAGCCCAGGGGGCTTTCTTATGGAGACCCAGTACTTC
d_call: TRBD1; clone_size: many; j_call: TRBJ1-2; v_call: TRBV12-3/TRBV12-4; cdr3_aa: CASSQGQGGNYGYTF; cdr3_nt: TGTGCCAGCAGCCAGGGACAGGGGGGCAACTATGGCTACACCTTC
d_call: -; clone_size: many; j_call: TRBJ1-1; v_call: TRBV27; cdr3_aa: CASNWAILSNTEAFF; cdr3_nt: TGTGCCAGCAATTGGGCGATCCTATCGAACACTGAAGCTTTCTTT
d_call: TRBD1; clone_size: many; j_call: TRBJ1-2; v_call: TRBV2; cdr3_aa: CAGTTGFNGYTF; cdr3_nt: TGTGCCGGAACGACAGGGTTCAATGGCTACACCTTC
d_call: TRBD1; clone_size: -; j_call: TRBJ2-2; v_call: TRBV6-1; cdr3_aa: CASSEAGGLYTGELFF; cdr3_nt: TGTGCCAGCAGTGAAGCAGGGGGCCTATACACCGGGGAGCTGTTTTTT
d_call: -; clone_size: -; j_call: TRBJ2-5; v_call: TRBV4-1; cdr3_aa: CASSQDFGSHQETQYF; cdr3_nt: TGCGCCAGCAGCCAAGACTTCGGGTCTCATCAAGAGACCCAGTACTTC
d_call: -; clone_size: few; j_call: TRBJ1-5; v_call: TRBV30; cdr3_aa: CAWSPLGGFNQPQHF; cdr3_nt: TGTGCCTGGAGTCCATTGGGAGGGTTCAATCAGCCCCAGCATTTT
d_call: TRBD2; clone_size: -; j_call: TRBJ2-5; v_call: TRBV4-2; cdr3_aa: CASSPILAGGKETQYF; cdr3_nt: TGTGCCAGCAGCCCTATACTAGCGGGAGGGAAAGAGACCCAGTACTTC
d_call: TRBD1; clone_size: many; j_call: TRBJ1-5; v_call: TRBV19; cdr3_aa: CASKEDRQGGNQPQHF; cdr3_nt: TGTGCCAGTAAGGAAGACAGACAGGGAGGCAATCAGCCCCAGCATTTT
d_call: -; clone_size: few; j_call: TRBJ2-2; v_call: TRBV19; cdr3_aa: CASSRGQGANTGELFF; cdr3_nt: TGTGCCAGTAGTAGGGGCCAGGGCGCGAACACCGGGGAGCTGTTTTTT
d_call: TRBD2; clone_size: many; j_call: TRBJ2-5; v_call: TRBV2; cdr3_aa: CASSSLAGETQYF; cdr3_nt: TGTGCCAGCAGCTCACTAGCGGGGGAGACCCAGTACTTC
d_call: -; clone_size: many; j_call: TRBJ2-1; v_call: TRBV3-1; cdr3_aa: CASSQAGGRTGNEQFF; cdr3_nt: TGTGCCAGCAGCCAAGCGGGCGGGAGGACAGGTAATGAGCAGTTCTTC
d_call: -; clone_size: -; j_call: TRBJ1-2; v_call: TRBV6-1; cdr3_aa: CASSPRVGGHLVGYTF; cdr3_nt: TGTGCCAGCAGTCCCCGGGTGGGGGGGCACTTGGTTGGCTACACCTTC
d_call: -; clone_size: -; j_call: TRBJ1-3; v_call: TRBV18; cdr3_aa: CASSPDFGGTGSGNTIYF; cdr3_nt: TGTGCCAGCTCACCGGATTTTGGCGGTACGGGATCTGGAAACACCATATATTTT
d_call: -; clone_size: -; j_call: TRBJ1-2; v_call: TRBV10-2; cdr3_aa: CASSDSTRVSAGYTF; cdr3_nt: TGCGCCAGCAGTGACTCCACGAGGGTTTCGGCTGGCTACACCTTC
d_call: -; clone_size: many; j_call: TRBJ1-6; v_call: TRBV7-2; cdr3_aa: CASSPIAPSDSPLHF; cdr3_nt: TGTGCCAGCAGCCCGATAGCTCCCTCCGATTCACCCCTCCACTTT
d_call: TRBD1; clone_size: -; j_call: TRBJ2-2; v_call: TRBV7-8; cdr3_aa: CASSLVLGTGGAVSGELFF; cdr3_nt: TGTGCCAGCAGCTTAGTACTTGGGACAGGGGGCGCCGTCTCCGGGGAGCTGTTTTTT
d_call: TRBD1; clone_size: many; j_call: TRBJ1-1; v_call: TRBV20-1; cdr3_aa: CSARDKGQGFTEAFF; cdr3_nt: TGCAGTGCTAGAGATAAGGGACAGGGTTTCACTGAAGCTTTCTTT
d_call: TRBD2; clone_size: once; j_call: TRBJ2-1; v_call: TRBV20-1; cdr3_aa: CSAHLRTSVYNEQFF; cdr3_nt: TGCAGTGCTCACCTCAGGACTAGCGTATACAATGAGCAGTTCTTC
d_call: -; clone_size: many; j_call: TRBJ2-1; v_call: TRBV28; cdr3_aa: CASSLDLREQFF; cdr3_nt: TGTGCCAGCAGTCTGGACCTCCGGGAGCAGTTCTTC
d_call: TRBD1; clone_size: many; j_call: TRBJ2-7; v_call: TRBV27; cdr3_aa: CASSRSIKGAGVGEQYF; cdr3_nt: TGTGCCAGCAGCCGATCCATTAAGGGGGCAGGAGTGGGCGAGCAGTACTTC
d_call: -; clone_size: many; j_call: TRBJ2-4; v_call: TRBV28; cdr3_aa: CASSRTSAKNIQYF; cdr3_nt: TGTGCCAGCAGTCGGACTTCAGCCAAAAACATTCAGTACTTC
d_call: -; clone_size: many; j_call: TRBJ2-1; v_call: TRBV28; cdr3_aa: CASSAGGSSYNEQFF; cdr3_nt: TGTGCCAGCAGCGCCGGAGGGAGCTCCTACAATGAGCAGTTCTTC
d_call: TRBD1; clone_size: -; j_call: TRBJ1-5; v_call: TRBV20-1; cdr3_aa: CSASSPGQGLNQPQHF; cdr3_nt: TGCAGTGCTAGTTCCCCTGGACAGGGGCTCAATCAGCCCCAGCATTTT
d_call: -; clone_size: many; j_call: TRBJ2-1; v_call: TRBV5-6; cdr3_aa: CASSSQPGQQFF; cdr3_nt: TGTGCCAGCAGCTCCCAACCGGGACAGCAGTTCTTC
d_call: TRBD1; clone_size: -; j_call: TRBJ1-4; v_call: TRBV10-3; cdr3_aa: CAISPGTGEKLFF; cdr3_nt: TGTGCCATCAGTCCCGGGACAGGTGAAAAACTGTTTTTT
d_call: -; clone_size: many; j_call: TRBJ1-2; v_call: TRBV28; cdr3_aa: CASSLGFNYGYTF; cdr3_nt: TGTGCCAGCAGTTTGGGTTTTAACTATGGCTACACCTTC
d_call: -; clone_size: many; j_call: TRBJ2-7; v_call: TRBV20-1; cdr3_aa: CSARSRTKGSYEQYF; cdr3_nt: TGCAGTGCTAGATCCAGGACGAAGGGCTCCTACGAGCAGTACTTC
d_call: -; clone_size: many; j_call: TRBJ2-5; v_call: TRBV7-2; cdr3_aa: CASSGRTGIAGETQYF; cdr3_nt: TGTGCCAGCAGCGGTCGGACAGGGATAGCGGGCGAGACCCAGTACTTC
d_call: TRBD1; clone_size: many; j_call: TRBJ1-2; v_call: TRBV7-3; cdr3_aa: CASSPRTGSPYGYTF; cdr3_nt: TGTGCCAGCAGCCCCCGGACAGGGAGTCCCTATGGCTACACCTTC
d_call: -; clone_size: few; j_call: TRBJ1-1; v_call: TRBV10-3; cdr3_aa: CAISASATNTEAFF; cdr3_nt: TGTGCCATCAGTGCTTCCGCAACGAACACTGAAGCTTTCTTT
d_call: TRBD1; clone_size: many; j_call: TRBJ1-2; v_call: TRBV7-2; cdr3_aa: CASSLLPTGGFNYGYTF; cdr3_nt: TGTGCCAGCAGTCTTCTTCCAACAGGGGGGTTTAACTATGGCTACACCTTC
d_call: -; clone_size: many; j_call: TRBJ1-2; v_call: TRBV15; cdr3_aa: CATSRESGNYGYTF; cdr3_nt: TGTGCCACCAGCAGAGAGTCAGGGAACTATGGCTACACCTTC
d_call: -; clone_size: -; j_call: TRBJ1-2; v_call: TRBV4-1; cdr3_aa: CASSQGDGPYGYTF; cdr3_nt: TGCGCCAGCAGCCAAGGAGACGGACCCTATGGCTACACCTTC